Sequencing of this T cell receptor beta chain was carried out in a study of regulatory T cells in long-lasting Graves disease. Study overall: Antithyroid drugs had been given to newly diagnosed Graves' patients for under 3 months.

Specified time point: newly diagnosed GD, antithyroid drugs for less than 3 months. PBMCs were the source of the RNA used for TCR sequencing. Germline V gene sequence: CDR1 MNHGY, CDR2 SVAAGI. The CDR3 extends over 14 amino acids. Arm-PCR of CDR3 regions and iRepertoire HTBI primers were the basis on which TCR beta libraries were built. TCRdb ran MiXCR on the multiplex PCR reads and lists one entry per CDR3 protein. This table has 250,000 or so distinct CDR3 sequences, 15% to 20% appearing once. As to this clonotype: This probably arose from a read error, given a far larger clone one base away.

Separately, the same data were catalogued under a study of T cells in Graves' hyperthyroidism and ophthalmopathy.

Sequencing used peripheral blood mononuclear cells (PBMCs), obtained at new diagnosis, from a patient treated with antithyroid drugs. This chain joins TRBV6-9 and TRBJ1-5; 7 bases line up with TRBD1. The sequence derives from a woman aged 25 to 45 with Graves disease. CDR3 nucleotide sequence: TGTGCCAGCAGTTTAGACAGGGAATACCAGCCCCGGCATTTT. Protein product: CASSLDREYQPRHF.